This entry is about one T cell receptor (beta chain). Antigen specificity is unknown. Reverse transcribing all isolated RNA meant expressed TCRB transcripts were sequenced. Sequenced by immunoSEQ multiplex PCR; TCRdb stores in-frame clones only, minus some. This sample yields hundreds of thousands of clones, of which about 14% are seen a single time; 0.035% to 0.045% belongs to the top ten. The data are from a study of beta chain features in type 1 diabetes. Study-level results: Within each of all four CD4+ subsets, Type 1 diabetes patients had TCRB CDR3s that were moderately but significantly shorter. Patients and controls would share equally any PCR tilt toward shorter templates.

The CDR3 is made up of 17 amino acids. Trimming removed 2 bases at V and 1 base at J, with 14 bases between. Germline CDR1 is KGHSH and CDR2 is LQKENI. Sequences were obtained from naive CD4+ T cells from blood. This clonotype was obtained from a man younger than 35 with type 1 diabetes. The V and J genes are TRBV18 and TRBJ2-2; the D call may be TRBD1 or TRBD2 (5 bases each). CDR3 loop: CASSPRGVSGNTGELFF. DNA for the CDR3: TGTGCCAGCTCACCAAGGGGAGTATCGGGGAACACCGGGGAGCTGTTTTTT.